This T cell receptor beta chain was captured in a study of T cell responses to AZD1222 COVID-19 vaccine. Sequenced by immunoSEQ multiplex PCR; TCRdb stores in-frame clones only, minus some. The sample contains about 110,000 clones, about 93% of which appear only once. This specimen consisted of peripheral blood, obtained on day 0 of AZD1222 vaccination. The TCR comes from an adult in good health.

CDR3 in amino acids: CATYQGIASEKLFF. The CDR3 DNA reads as TGTGCCACTTACCAGGGAATCGCTAGTGAAAAACTGTTTTTT. The chain uses TRBV6-5 and TRBJ1-4; D is perhaps TRBD1 (5 bases). Trimming took off 10 bases at V and 7 bases at J, with 19 bases between the two ends. The CDR3 sequence is 14 residues long. Germline V CDR1 and CDR2: MNHEY, SVGAGI.